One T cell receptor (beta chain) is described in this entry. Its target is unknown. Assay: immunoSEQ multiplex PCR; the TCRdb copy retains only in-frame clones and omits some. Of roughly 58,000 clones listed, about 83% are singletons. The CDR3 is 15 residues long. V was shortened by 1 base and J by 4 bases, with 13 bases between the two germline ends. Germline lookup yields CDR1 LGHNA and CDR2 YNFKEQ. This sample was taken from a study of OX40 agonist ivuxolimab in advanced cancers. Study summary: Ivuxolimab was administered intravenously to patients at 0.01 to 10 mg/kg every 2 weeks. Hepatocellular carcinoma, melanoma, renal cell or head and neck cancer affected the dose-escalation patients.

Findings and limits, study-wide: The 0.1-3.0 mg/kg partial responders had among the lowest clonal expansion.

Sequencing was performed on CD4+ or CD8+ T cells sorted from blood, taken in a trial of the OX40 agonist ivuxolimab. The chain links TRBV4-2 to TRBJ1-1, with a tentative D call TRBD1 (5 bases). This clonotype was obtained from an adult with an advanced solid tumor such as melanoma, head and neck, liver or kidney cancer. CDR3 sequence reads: CASSQGSQGSTEAFF. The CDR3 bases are TGTGCCAGCAGCCAAGGGTCCCAGGGATCCACTGAAGCTTTCTTT.